The present entry profiles one T cell receptor beta chain with its context. Its antigen is not known. The tumor samples were collected prior to definitive surgery or chemotherapy. The method was immunoSEQ multiplex PCR; TCRdb's version includes in-frame clones alone and lacks a portion of them. The sample shows several thousand clones, approximately 81% of them seen only once. The record originates from a study of high-grade serous ovarian cancer treatment subgroups. General study results and limits: These tumor repertoires lack spatial information from bulk sequencing. Clonal relatedness tracked neoantigen level, and by trend copy number and mutation load.

CDR1 and CDR2 from the germline V gene are SGHVS and FQNEAQ. CDR3 length: 11 residues. V gave up 1 base and J gave up 5 bases, with 3 bases separating them. This TCR was sampled from a human donor with high-grade serous ovarian cancer. The chain recombines TRBV7-8 with TRBJ2-7; D gene ambiguous. The specimen sequenced was tumor tissue. CDR3 loop: CASSLGDEQYF. The CDR3 DNA follows: TGTGCCAGCAGCTTAGGGGACGAGCAGTACTTC.